These 8 T cell receptor beta chains originate from one sample sequenced in a study of CD8 T cells in ankylosing spondylitis. TCRdb used MiXCR to reprocess the 5' RACE reads, holding one entry per CDR3 protein. Here the sample spans some 130,000 distinct CDR3 sequences, around 7.9% being singletons. Sample: blood, either unsorted or a sorted T cell fraction (not recorded which). The receptors stem from a female donor with ankylosing spondylitis or in good health (not recorded which).

This clonotype has more than one count but fewer than ten. The limits of the CDR3 on the DNA are not certain, so only TCRdb's listed CDR3 is given. The chain links TRBV14 to TRBJ2-5; no DNA check was done on the table's D call, TRBD1. Germline CDR1 reads SGHDN; CDR2 reads FVKESK. The length of the CDR3 is 20 amino acids, counting both ends. CDR3 in amino acids: CASSQEPTPLPSGREETQYF.

This clonotype occurred many times. The V and J genes are TRBV20-1 and TRBJ2-3; 9 nucleotides agree with TRBD2. CDR1 and CDR2 from the germline V gene are DFQATT and SNEGSKA (reference sequence). V was clipped by 0 bases and J by 11 bases; unmatched bases: 6. CDR3 length: 13 amino acids. CDR3 region: CSARDEGLAGQYF. CDR3 DNA: TGCAGTGCTAGAGATGAGGGACTAGCCGGGCAGTATTTT.

This clonotype has at least ten counts. The CDR3 region has the DNA TGCGCCAGCAGCTCTGACAGGGTTAGCACAGATACGCAGTATTTT. This sequence encodes CASSSDRVSTDTQYF. The chain recombines TRBV5-1 with TRBJ2-3; TRBD1 aligns across 7 bases. The V gene end was trimmed by 3 bases and the J gene end by 0 bases; junction bases not matched to a gene: 4. The CDR3 runs 15 residues. The germline V gene has CDR1 SGHRS and CDR2 YFSETQ.

This clonotype turned up a few times. The CDR3 DNA sequence: TGTGCCAGCAGGCGTGGGGCCGGGTATGAGCAGTTCTTC. As protein: CASRRGAGYEQFF. The rearrangement links TRBV7-2 to TRBJ2-1, with D perhaps matching TRBD1 (5 bases). V was shortened by 6 bases and J by 8 bases, with 14 bases between the two germline ends. CDR1 and CDR2 (germline): SGHTA, FQGNSA. This CDR3 has 13 amino acids.

To note about this clonotype: A much larger clone lies one base from this, so it may be a read error. V usage is TRBV7-6 and J usage is TRBJ2-3; 10 bases are shared with TRBD1. Per the germline V gene, CDR1 is SGHVS and CDR2 is FNYEAQ. The CDR3 is 12 residues long. Trimming removed 3 bases from V and 14 bases from J; junction bases left unmatched: 5. In DNA form, the CDR3 reads TGTGCCAGCAGCTTTGGGGGACAGGGGTGGTATTTT. Translating it yields CASSFGGQGWYF.

This clonotype was counted ten times or more. The chain combines TRBV12-3 or TRBV12-4 with TRBJ1-6, with a possible D match to TRBD1 (5 bases). The CDR3 runs to 15 residues. The V end was cut by 1 base, the J end by 7 bases, with 11 bases between. This CDR3 reads CASSLGGTPNSPLHF. Written as DNA, the CDR3 is TGTGCCAGCAGTTTAGGGGGCACTCCGAATTCACCCCTCCACTTT.

This clonotype was counted many times. The chain has TRBV24-1 and TRBJ2-2; D tentatively reads TRBD1 or TRBD2 (5 bases each). The V end lost 5 bases, the J end lost 5 bases, and 14 bases lay between the germline ends. Germline CDR1 is KGHDR and CDR2 is SFDVKD. This CDR3 has 15 amino acids. The CDR3 sequence is CATSGPGRNTGELFF. The CDR3 nucleotides read TGTGCCACCAGTGGGCCGGGACGGAATACCGGGGAGCTGTTTTTT.

The table lists this clonotype with many counts. The V gene is TRBV4-1, the J gene TRBJ2-7, with 8 bases lining up with TRBD2. Germline V gene sequence: CDR1 MGHRA, CDR2 YSYEKL. The CDR3 contains 16 residues. V lost 0 bases to trimming and J lost 0 bases; unmatched junction nucleotides: 4. CDR3 loop: CASSQDISGGSYEQYF. The DNA for the CDR3 is TGCGCCAGCAGCCAAGATATAAGCGGGGGCTCCTACGAGCAGTACTTC.